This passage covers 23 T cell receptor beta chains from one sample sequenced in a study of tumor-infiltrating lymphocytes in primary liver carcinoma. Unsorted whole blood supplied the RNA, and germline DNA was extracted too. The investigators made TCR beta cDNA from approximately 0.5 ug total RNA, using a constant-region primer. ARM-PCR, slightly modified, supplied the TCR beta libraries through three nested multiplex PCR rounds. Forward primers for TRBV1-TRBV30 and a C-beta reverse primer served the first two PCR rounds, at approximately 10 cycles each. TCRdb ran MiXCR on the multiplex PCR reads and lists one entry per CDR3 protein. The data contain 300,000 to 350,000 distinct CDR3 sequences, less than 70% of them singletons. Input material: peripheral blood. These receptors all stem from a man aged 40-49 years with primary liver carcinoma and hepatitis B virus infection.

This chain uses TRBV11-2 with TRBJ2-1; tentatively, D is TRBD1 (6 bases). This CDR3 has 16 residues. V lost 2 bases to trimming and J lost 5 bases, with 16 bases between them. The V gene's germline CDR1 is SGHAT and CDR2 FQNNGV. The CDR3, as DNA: TGTGCCAGCAGCTTACGGCAGGGGACGTCCCACAATGAGCAGTTCTTC. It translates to CASSLRQGTSHNEQFF.

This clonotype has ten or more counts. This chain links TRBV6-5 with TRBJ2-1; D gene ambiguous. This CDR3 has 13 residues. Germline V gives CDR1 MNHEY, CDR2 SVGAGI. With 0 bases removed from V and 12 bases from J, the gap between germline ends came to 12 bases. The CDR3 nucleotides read TGTGCCAGCAGTTACTCATCGCCAGCAGGGCAGTTCTTC. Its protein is CASSYSSPAGQFF.

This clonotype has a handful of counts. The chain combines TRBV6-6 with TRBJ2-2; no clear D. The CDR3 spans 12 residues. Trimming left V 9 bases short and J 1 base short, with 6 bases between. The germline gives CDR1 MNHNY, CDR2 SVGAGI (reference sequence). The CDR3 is CARSMNTGELFF. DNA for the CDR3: TGTGCCAGGAGTATGAACACCGGGGAGCTGTTTTTT.

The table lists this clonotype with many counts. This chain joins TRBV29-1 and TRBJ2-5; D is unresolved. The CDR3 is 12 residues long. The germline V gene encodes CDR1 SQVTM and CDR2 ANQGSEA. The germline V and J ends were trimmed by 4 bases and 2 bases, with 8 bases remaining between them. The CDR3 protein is CSVVAGQETQYF. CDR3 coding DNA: TGCAGCGTTGTGGCAGGACAAGAGACCCAGTACTTC.

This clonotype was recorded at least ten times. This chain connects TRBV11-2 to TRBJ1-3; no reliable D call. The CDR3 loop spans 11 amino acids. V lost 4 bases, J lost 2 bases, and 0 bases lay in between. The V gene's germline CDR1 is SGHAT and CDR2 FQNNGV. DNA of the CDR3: TGTGCCAGCAGCTCTGGAAACACCATATATTTT. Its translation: CASSSGNTIYF.

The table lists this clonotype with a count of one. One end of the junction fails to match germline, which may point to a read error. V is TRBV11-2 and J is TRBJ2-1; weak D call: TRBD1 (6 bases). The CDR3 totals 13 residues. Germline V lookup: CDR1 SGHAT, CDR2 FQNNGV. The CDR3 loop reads CAGSLSRGGKQFF. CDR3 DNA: TGTGCCGGCAGCTTGTCCAGGGGCGGTAAGCAGTTCTTC.

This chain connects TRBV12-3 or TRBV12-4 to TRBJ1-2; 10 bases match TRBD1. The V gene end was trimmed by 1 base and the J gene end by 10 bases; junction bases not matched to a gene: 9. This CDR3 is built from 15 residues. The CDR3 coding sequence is TGTGCCAGCAGTTTAGGGCTGGGACAGGGGTTTGACTACACCTTC. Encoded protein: CASSLGLGQGFDYTF.

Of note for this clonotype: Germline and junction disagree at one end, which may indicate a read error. This CDR3 reads CVSGEQGLGGEQYF. Written as DNA, the CDR3 is TGTGTCAGCGGGGAACAGGGGCTGGGGGGCGAGCAGTACTTT. This chain joins TRBV6-6 and TRBJ2-7; D tentatively fits TRBD1 or TRBD2 (7 bases each). This CDR3 contains 14 residues. Germline assignment: CDR1 MNHNY and CDR2 SVGAGI (reference sequence).

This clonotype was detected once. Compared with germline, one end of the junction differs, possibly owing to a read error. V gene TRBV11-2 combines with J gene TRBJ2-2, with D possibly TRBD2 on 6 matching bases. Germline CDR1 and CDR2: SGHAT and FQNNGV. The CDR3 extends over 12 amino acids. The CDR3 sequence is CASSPSDGGLFF. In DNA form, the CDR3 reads TGTGCTAGCAGCCCGTCGGACGGGGGGCTGTTTTTT.

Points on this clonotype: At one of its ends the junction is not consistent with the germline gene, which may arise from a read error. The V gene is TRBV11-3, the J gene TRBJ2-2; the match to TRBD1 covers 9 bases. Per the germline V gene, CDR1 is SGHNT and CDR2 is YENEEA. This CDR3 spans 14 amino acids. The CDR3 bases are TGTGCCAGCAGCGAACAGGGGGCGAAAGGGGAGCCGTTTTTT. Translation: CASSEQGAKGEPFF.

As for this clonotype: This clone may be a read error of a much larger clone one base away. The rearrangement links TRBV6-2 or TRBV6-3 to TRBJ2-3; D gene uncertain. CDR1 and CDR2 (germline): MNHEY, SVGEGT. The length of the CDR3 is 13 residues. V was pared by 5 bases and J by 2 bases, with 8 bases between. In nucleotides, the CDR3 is TGTGCCAGCAGTACCCGATACACAGATACGCAGTATTTT. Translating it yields CASSTRYTDTQYF.

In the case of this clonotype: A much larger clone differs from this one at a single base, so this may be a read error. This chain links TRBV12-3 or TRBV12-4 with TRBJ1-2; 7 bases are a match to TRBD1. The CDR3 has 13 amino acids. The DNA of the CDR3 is TGTGCCAGAAGTTCTGGACAGGCGTATGGCTACACCTTC. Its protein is CARSSGQAYGYTF.

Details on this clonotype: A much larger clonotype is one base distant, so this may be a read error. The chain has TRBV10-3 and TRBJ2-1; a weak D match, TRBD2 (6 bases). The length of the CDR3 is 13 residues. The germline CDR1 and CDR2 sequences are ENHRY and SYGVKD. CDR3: CAITRETHNEQSF. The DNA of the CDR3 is TGTGCCATCACCCGGGAGACCCACAATGAGCAGTCCTTC.

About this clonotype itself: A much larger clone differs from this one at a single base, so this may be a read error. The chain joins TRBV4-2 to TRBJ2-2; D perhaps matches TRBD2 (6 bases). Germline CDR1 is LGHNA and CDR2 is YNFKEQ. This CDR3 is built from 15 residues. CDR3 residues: CASSQEVSWAGGLFF. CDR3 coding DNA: TGTGCCAGCAGCCAAGAAGTTTCCTGGGCCGGGGGGCTGTTTTTT.

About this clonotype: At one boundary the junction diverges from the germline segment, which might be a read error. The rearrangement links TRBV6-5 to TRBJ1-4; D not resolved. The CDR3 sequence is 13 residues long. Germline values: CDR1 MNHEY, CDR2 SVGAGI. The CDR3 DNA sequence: TGTGCCAGCAGTCCAACGCGGGTTGAAAAACTGGTTTTT. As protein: CASSPTRVEKLVF.

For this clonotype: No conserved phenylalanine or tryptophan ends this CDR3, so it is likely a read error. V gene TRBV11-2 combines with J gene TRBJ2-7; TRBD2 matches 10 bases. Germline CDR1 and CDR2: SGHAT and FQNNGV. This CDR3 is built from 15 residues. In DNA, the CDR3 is TGCGCCAGCAGCTTTTTTTTAGCTAGCGGGGGAGAGCAGTACTGC. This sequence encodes CASSFFLASGGEQYC.

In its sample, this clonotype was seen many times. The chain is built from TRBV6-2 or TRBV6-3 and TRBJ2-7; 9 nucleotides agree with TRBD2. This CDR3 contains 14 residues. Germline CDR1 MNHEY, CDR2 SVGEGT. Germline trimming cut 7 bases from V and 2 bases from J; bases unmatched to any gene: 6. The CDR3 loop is CASTLRLAAYEQYF. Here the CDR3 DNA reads TGTGCCAGCACCCTGAGACTAGCGGCCTACGAGCAGTACTTC.

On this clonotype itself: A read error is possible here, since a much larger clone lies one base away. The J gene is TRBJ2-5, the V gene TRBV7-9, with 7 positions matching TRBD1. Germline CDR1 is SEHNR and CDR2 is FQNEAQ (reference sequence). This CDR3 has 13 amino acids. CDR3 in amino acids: CTSNIQGVETQYF. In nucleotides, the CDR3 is TGTACCAGCAACATCCAGGGGGTGGAGACCCAGTACTTC.

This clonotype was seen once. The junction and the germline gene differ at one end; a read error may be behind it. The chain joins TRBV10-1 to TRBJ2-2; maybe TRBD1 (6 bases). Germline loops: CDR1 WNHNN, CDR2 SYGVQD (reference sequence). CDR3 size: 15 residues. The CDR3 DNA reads TGCCCCAGCAGTGAGGCTGGGACATGGGCCGGGGAGCTGTTTTTT. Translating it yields CPSSEAGTWAGELFF.

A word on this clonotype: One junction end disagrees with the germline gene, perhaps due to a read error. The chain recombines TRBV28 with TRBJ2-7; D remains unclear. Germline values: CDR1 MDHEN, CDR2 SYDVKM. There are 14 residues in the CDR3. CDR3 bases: TGTGCCAGCGGTTTTATGCTAGTCTCCTACGAGCAGTACTTC. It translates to CASGFMLVSYEQYF.

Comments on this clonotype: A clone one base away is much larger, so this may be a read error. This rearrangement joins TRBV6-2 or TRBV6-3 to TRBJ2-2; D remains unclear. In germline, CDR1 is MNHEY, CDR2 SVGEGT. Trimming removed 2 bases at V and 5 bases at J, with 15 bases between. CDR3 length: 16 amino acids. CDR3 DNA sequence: TGTGCCAGCAGTTACCCGACCCAAATTCGGACCGGGGAGCTGTTTTTT. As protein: CASSYPTQIRTGELFF.

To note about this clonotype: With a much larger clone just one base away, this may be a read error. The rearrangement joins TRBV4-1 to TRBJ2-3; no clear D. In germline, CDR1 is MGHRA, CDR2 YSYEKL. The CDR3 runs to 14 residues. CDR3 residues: CASSSIGSIDTQYF. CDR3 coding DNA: TGCGCCAGCAGTTCGATAGGCAGCATAGATACGCAGTATTTT.

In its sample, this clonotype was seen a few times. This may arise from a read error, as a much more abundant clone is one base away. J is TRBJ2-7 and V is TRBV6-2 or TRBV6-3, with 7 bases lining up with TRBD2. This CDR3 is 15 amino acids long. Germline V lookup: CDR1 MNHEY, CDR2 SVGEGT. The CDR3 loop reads CVSSPEEAGSYEQYF. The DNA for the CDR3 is TGTGTCAGCAGCCCCGAGGAAGCGGGATCTTACGAGCAGTACTTC.